These 21 T cell receptor beta chains originate from one sample sequenced in a study of shared clonotypes between healthy human individuals. Produced via immunoSEQ multiplex PCR; TCRdb's table is partial and in-frame only. Among about a million clones listed, 76% were seen once. Sequences were obtained from memory CD4+ T cells sorted from blood. The subset was: CD45RA-negative fraction. The receptors here all came from a man aged 18-30 years in good health.

The chain uses TRBV7-9 and TRBJ1-4, with a possible D match to TRBD1 (5 bases). Trimming cost V 0 bases and J 8 bases, with 13 bases left between them. Germline assignment: CDR1 SEHNR and CDR2 FQNEAQ (reference sequence). The CDR3 has 15 amino acids. CDR3 in amino acids: CASSLAGGNGEKLFF. CDR3 bases: TGTGCCAGCAGCTTAGCTGGGGGGAATGGCGAAAAACTGTTTTTT.

V gene TRBV10-2 combines with J gene TRBJ2-5, with D perhaps assigned TRBD1 or TRBD2 (6 bases each). This CDR3 region has 13 residues. V lost 10 bases and J 5 bases, leaving 17 bases between the germline ends. The germline CDR1 and CDR2 sequences are WSHSY and SAAADI. DNA for the CDR3: TGCGCCACCCGGGGGCCTCCTGGCGAGACCCAGTACTTC. Its translation is CATRGPPGETQYF.

Of note for this clone: Other nucleotide sequences in the sample specify the same CDR3. The CDR3 DNA sequence: TGTGCCAGCAGGAGGGGACAGGTTTCCTACGAGCAGTACTTC. Its translation is CASRRGQVSYEQYF. The V call is TRBV6-5, the J call TRBJ2-7, with 8 nucleotides matching TRBD1. The CDR3 is 14 amino acids. The ends lost 6 bases at V and 1 base at J; junction bases unmatched: 5. CDR1 and CDR2 (germline): MNHEY, SVGAGI.

V usage is TRBV18 and J usage is TRBJ1-1, with 8 nucleotides matching TRBD1. CDR3 length: 14 residues. The J segment lost 4 bases and the V segment lost 6 bases, leaving 7 bases of the junction unmatched. Looked up from germline, CDR1 is KGHSH and CDR2 is LQKENI. The CDR3 loop is CASSQQGDSTEAFF. Here the CDR3 DNA reads TGTGCCAGCTCCCAACAGGGGGATAGCACTGAAGCTTTCTTT.

In DNA, the CDR3 is TGTGCCAGCAGAAGGGAAGGGAATTCACCCCTCCACTTT. Protein product: CASRREGNSPLHF. The V call is TRBV7-9, the J call TRBJ1-6; D is ambiguous. V lost 6 bases and J 7 bases, leaving 10 bases between the germline ends. From germline, CDR1 is SEHNR and CDR2 FQNEAQ (reference sequence). CDR3 length equals 13 residues.

The chain combines TRBV11-3 with TRBJ2-1; D call uncertain. Per germline, CDR1 SGHNT and CDR2 YENEEA. The CDR3 has 14 residues. V was shortened by 5 bases and J by 0 bases, with 8 bases between the two germline ends. In nucleotides, the CDR3 is TGTGCCAGCAGCCAAGCAGACTCCTACAATGAGCAGTTCTTC. This encodes CASSQADSYNEQFF. Variable domain in full (rest from reference TRBV11-3 and TRBJ2-1): EAGVVQSPRYKIIEKKQPVAFWCNPISGHNTLYWYLQNLGQGPELLIRYENEEAVDDSQLPKDRFSAERLKGVDSTLKIQPAELGDSAVYLCASSQADSYNEQFFGPGTRLTVL.

This clone has a handful of counts. The V gene is TRBV6-6, the J gene TRBJ1-4, with D tentatively TRBD1 (6 bases). V was trimmed by 6 bases and J by 8 bases, leaving 19 bases between them. The germline gives CDR1 MNHNY, CDR2 SVGAGI (reference sequence). The CDR3 totals 15 residues. CDR3 sequence: CASSPRTAIEEKLFF. The DNA of the CDR3 is TGTGCCAGCAGCCCACGGACAGCCATAGAAGAAAAACTGTTTTTT.

With respect to this clone: The same CDR3 can be traced to other DNA sequences in this sample. V usage is TRBV5-1 and J usage is TRBJ2-2; 7 nucleotides align to TRBD1. The CDR3 consists of 14 residues. Looked up from germline, CDR1 is SGHRS and CDR2 is YFSETQ. Trimming at V came to 2 bases and at J to 5 bases, leaving 3 bases not matched to a gene. CDR3 bases: TGCGCCAGCAGCTTACGACAGGGAACCGGGGAGCTGTTTTTT. This translates into CASSLRQGTGELFF.

In DNA, the CDR3 is TGCGCCAGCAGCTTCGGCGGGGTGGCAGATACGCAGTATTTT. Its translation is CASSFGGVADTQYF. This chain uses TRBV5-1 with TRBJ2-3, with a tentative D call TRBD2 (6 bases). This CDR3 spans 14 amino acids. The germline V gene has CDR1 SGHRS and CDR2 YFSETQ. Trimming left V 2 bases short and J 4 bases short, with 11 bases between.

This clone turned up a few times. This rearrangement joins TRBV13 to TRBJ1-2; maybe TRBD1 (6 bases). The CDR3 is 15 residues long. Germline-derived CDR1 and CDR2 are PRHDT and FYEKMQ (reference sequence). V was trimmed by 1 base and J by 4 bases, leaving 13 bases between them. CDR3 nucleotides: TGTGCCAGCAGCTTAGTCGGGGGGGCCGTCTATGGCTACACCTTC. The encoded protein is CASSLVGGAVYGYTF.

In this sample, this clone turned up a few times. CDR3 protein: CASNRDSGSNQPQHF. The CDR3 region has the DNA TGTGCCAGCAACCGAGACAGCGGGAGCAATCAGCCCCAGCATTTT. The J gene is TRBJ1-5, the V gene TRBV21-1. TRBV21-1 is designated a pseudogene. The length of the CDR3 is 15 residues.

The chain is built from TRBV30 and TRBJ2-5; TRBD1 aligns across 8 bases. The J call may not be correct, given that the DNA end is closer to TRBJ2-7. Germline lookup yields CDR1 GTSNPN and CDR2 SVGIG (reference sequence). CDR3 length equals 14 residues. The CDR3 coding sequence is TGTGCCTGGAGTGTACCAGGGGGCGGCTACGAGCAGTACTTC. This sequence encodes CAWSVPGGGYEQYF.

This clone was recorded a few times. This chain connects TRBV6-5 to TRBJ1-2; D gene ambiguous. CDR3 size: 11 residues. Per germline, CDR1 MNHEY and CDR2 SVGAGI. The V end lost 10 bases, the J end lost 6 bases, and 12 bases lay between the germline ends. CDR3 bases: TGTGCCATAGGCCACGGGGATGGCTACACCTTC. Protein: CAIGHGDGYTF.

This clone has a handful of counts. The V gene is TRBV5-1, the J gene TRBJ1-1, with TRBD1 matching over 7 bases. Germline trimming cut 5 bases from V and 0 bases from J; bases unmatched to any gene: 7. The germline V gene has CDR1 SGHRS and CDR2 YFSETQ. The CDR3 totals 15 residues. CDR3 DNA sequence: TGCGCCAGCAGGTGGGAGGGACAGATGAACACTGAAGCTTTCTTT. Translation: CASRWEGQMNTEAFF.

V gene TRBV10-3 combines with J gene TRBJ2-7; perhaps TRBD2 as D (6 bases). CDR1 is ENHRY, CDR2 SYGVKD, per germline. This CDR3 is 15 amino acids long. Deletions cut 3 bases from V and 2 bases from J, with 14 bases between. The CDR3 DNA reads TGTGCCATCAGTGATTACGGGCTAGCGACCTACGAGCAGTACTTC. Translation: CAISDYGLATYEQYF.

This clone was counted only a few times. This chain joins TRBV4-1 and TRBJ1-4; D remains unclear. The CDR3 sequence is 15 residues long. Per germline, CDR1 MGHRA and CDR2 YSYEKL. Trimming took 1 base from V and 5 from J, leaving 11 bases between them. In DNA, the CDR3 is TGCGCCAGCAGCCAAGTGTTGGGCGGGAATGAAAAACTGTTTTTT. It specifies CASSQVLGGNEKLFF.

The chain joins TRBV19 to TRBJ1-2; D ambiguous. The germline V gene encodes CDR1 LNHDA and CDR2 SQIVND (reference sequence). The ends were cut back, 7 bases at V and 4 bases at J, with 19 bases in the middle. The CDR3 runs 15 residues. The CDR3 coding sequence is TGTGCCAGTAATAAAGACCCTACCTTTAGCTATGGCTACACCTTC. Its translation is CASNKDPTFSYGYTF.

Written as DNA, the CDR3 is TGTGCCGGAACCAGACTAGCGGGGGGTTCTGAGCAGTTCTTC. It is translated as CAGTRLAGGSEQFF. This chain links TRBV6-1 with TRBJ2-1, with 13 bases that match TRBD2. CDR1 and CDR2 from the germline V gene are MNHNS and SASEGT. The CDR3 has 14 residues. Losses at the gene ends were 11 bases for V and 9 bases for J; bases not matched to a gene: 10.

The rearrangement links TRBV10-2 to TRBJ2-1; 7 bases fit TRBD2. There are 15 residues in the CDR3. J lost 5 bases, V lost 7 bases, and 11 bases had no gene match. The germline CDR1 and CDR2 sequences are WSHSY and SAAADI. The CDR3 region has the DNA TGCGCCAGCAAGGTTGTGGCTAGCGGTAACAATGAGCAGTTCTTC. Translated, it gives CASKVVASGNNEQFF.

This clone was counted a single time. The chain combines TRBV7-2 with TRBJ1-1, with 9 bases fitting TRBD1. CDR3 length: 16 amino acids. The germline V gene encodes CDR1 SGHTA and CDR2 FQGNSA. Germline trimming cut 2 bases from V and 5 bases from J; bases unmatched to any gene: 9. The CDR3 nucleotides read TGTGCCAGCAGCTTAATATGGGGACAGGGTAGTACTGAAGCTTTCTTT. Translating it yields CASSLIWGQGSTEAFF.

This clone was seen only a few times. The chain recombines TRBV7-8 with TRBJ1-2; no definite D call. Trimming left V 1 base short and J 8 bases short, with 11 bases between. CDR1 is SGHVS, CDR2 FQNEAQ, per germline. This CDR3 is 13 amino acids long. CDR3 region: CASSLGRQSGYTF. In nucleotides, the CDR3 is TGTGCCAGCAGCTTAGGACGACAATCCGGCTACACCTTC. Based on the CDR3 plus reference TRBV7-8 and TRBJ1-2, the full variable domain is GAGVSQSPRYKVAKRGQDVALRCDPISGHVSLFWYQQALGQGPEFLTYFQNEAQLDKSGLPSDRFFAERPEGSVSTLKIQRTQQEDSAVYLCASSLGRQSGYTFGSGTRLTVV.